The 23 T cell receptor beta chains below were found in one sample sequenced in a study of long-term antiretroviral therapy in people with HIV. immunoSEQ v3.0 was run at survey level. Produced via immunoSEQ multiplex PCR; TCRdb's table is partial and in-frame only. The sample lists roughly 23,000 clones; 81% were seen once. Material: unsorted PBMCs, obtained 1.5 years after starting antiretroviral therapy. The receptors were sampled from a young man with HIV.

CDR3 residues: CSVQGQGLLNTGELFF. CDR3 DNA sequence: TGCAGCGTTCAGGGACAGGGATTACTGAACACCGGGGAGCTGTTTTTT. The J gene is TRBJ2-2, the V gene TRBV29-1, with 9 bases lining up with TRBD1. V shed 5 bases, J shed 1 base, and the junction held 8 bases outside the gene matches. The V gene's germline CDR1 is SQVTM and CDR2 ANQGSEA. This CDR3 contains 16 residues.

This clone showed up just a few times. The J gene is TRBJ2-7, the V gene TRBV11-2; possible D gene TRBD1, 6 bases. Looked up from germline, CDR1 is SGHAT and CDR2 is FQNNGV. V was shortened by 5 bases and J by 4 bases, with 12 bases between the two germline ends. The CDR3 loop spans 13 amino acids. DNA for the CDR3: TGTGCCAGCAGCCCACAGGACAGTTACGAGCAGTACTTC. Translation: CASSPQDSYEQYF.

The chain has TRBV18 and TRBJ2-5; perhaps TRBD1 as D (6 bases). The CDR3 has 14 amino acids. Between the trimmed V and J ends, which lost 6 bases and 5 bases, there was a span of 16 bases. CDR1 KGHSH and CDR2 LQKENI come from the germline V gene. Here the CDR3 reads CASSTTRGTETQYF. The DNA for the CDR3 is TGTGCCAGCTCCACTACGAGGGGGACGGAGACCCAGTACTTC.

This clone was detected only a few times. The V gene is TRBV21-1, the J gene TRBJ1-4; the table's D call TRBD1 went unverified against the DNA. TRBV21-1 corresponds to a pseudogene. CDR3 size: 15 residues. The CDR3 sequence is CASSKRRGQFEKLFF. The CDR3 DNA follows: TGTGCCAGCAGCAAACGTCGCGGACAGTTTGAAAAACTGTTTTTT.

This clone has just a few counts. V is TRBV19 and J is TRBJ1-2; D is possibly TRBD1 (5 bases). The length of the CDR3 is 14 residues. The germline CDR1 and CDR2 sequences are LNHDA and SQIVND (reference sequence). The ends were cut back, 1 base at V and 3 bases at J, with 9 bases in the middle. This chain's CDR3 is CASSIAGTHYGYTF. The CDR3 nucleotides read TGTGCCAGTAGTATAGCCGGGACTCACTATGGCTACACCTTC.

The V call is TRBV19, the J call TRBJ1-4; D perhaps matches TRBD1 (6 bases). The CDR3 runs to 15 residues. With 4 bases removed from V and 8 bases from J, the gap between germline ends came to 17 bases. Germline V gene data show CDR1 as LNHDA and CDR2 as SQIVND (reference sequence). The CDR3 spells CASSTRTARGEKLFF. The CDR3 region has the DNA TGTGCCAGTAGTACCCGGACAGCCCGCGGGGAAAAACTGTTTTTT.

The chain couples TRBV6-1 to TRBJ2-7, with TRBD2 identical over 13 bases. The CDR3 has 15 residues. V trimming: 7 bases; J trimming: 3 bases; junction bases outside the gene matches: 6. The germline V gene encodes CDR1 MNHNS and CDR2 SASEGT. For the CDR3, the DNA is TGTGCCAGCAAGACTAGCGGGGGGCCGTTCTACGAGCAGTACTTC. This translates into CASKTSGGPFYEQYF.

The rearrangement uses TRBV5-1 and TRBJ2-7; possibly TRBD1 for D (6 bases). V lost 0 bases and J lost 2, with 9 bases in between. The CDR3 has 14 residues. The germline V gene has CDR1 SGHRS and CDR2 YFSETQ. CDR3 nucleotides: TGCGCCAGCAGCTTGGGGACAGTAGCCTACGAGCAGTACTTC. Its translation: CASSLGTVAYEQYF.

The chain couples TRBV19 to TRBJ2-3, with D perhaps given as TRBD1 or TRBD2 (6 bases each). The V gene's germline CDR1 is LNHDA and CDR2 SQIVND (reference sequence). The CDR3 runs to 15 residues. Trimming took 0 bases from V and 9 from J, leaving 16 bases between them. DNA for the CDR3: TGTGCCAGTAGTATAGAAAATTTTCGAGGGGGGACGCAGTATTTT. Amino acids: CASSIENFRGGTQYF.

This clone was seen more than once but under ten times. V and J are TRBV10-1 and TRBJ1-5; D might be TRBD1 (5 bases). This CDR3 comprises 14 residues. CDR1 and CDR2 (germline): WNHNN, SYGVQD (reference sequence). The CDR3 DNA sequence: TGCGTAACTAAAGGGACCGAGAGCAATCAGCCCCAGCATTTT. Amino acids: CVTKGTESNQPQHF.

This clone was recorded once. This chain links TRBV5-5 with TRBJ2-3; D is uncertain. The germline CDR1 and CDR2 sequences are SGHKS and YYEKEE (reference sequence). V was clipped by 4 bases and J by 4 bases, with 7 bases between them. The CDR3 spans 12 residues. In DNA form, the CDR3 reads TGTGCCAGCAGCCGCGATTCAGATACGCAGTATTTT. Its translation is CASSRDSDTQYF.

This chain joins TRBV19 and TRBJ1-5; 7 nucleotides agree with TRBD1. The CDR3 runs 16 residues. Germline assignment: CDR1 LNHDA and CDR2 SQIVND (reference sequence). V was clipped by 3 bases and J by 5 bases; unmatched bases: 10. The CDR3 region has the DNA TGTGCCAGTAGTATTCGGGGCGGACAGGTAGATCAGCCCCAGCATTTT. Encoded protein: CASSIRGGQVDQPQHF.

The chain joins TRBV2 to TRBJ2-3; D possibly corresponds to TRBD2 (6 bases). Trimming left V 10 bases short and J 10 bases short, with 15 bases between. Looked up from germline, CDR1 is SNHLY and CDR2 is FYNNEI. CDR3 size: 11 residues. The CDR3 nucleotides read TGTGCCACTACCCTGGGGGAGGCGCAGTATTTT. As protein: CATTLGEAQYF.

In DNA, the CDR3 is TGTGCCAGCAATACGCGGACTAGCGGAAACTACGAGCAGTACTTC. It codes for CASNTRTSGNYEQYF. The chain couples TRBV6-1 to TRBJ2-7, with TRBD2 matching 10 bases. V dropped 7 bases and J dropped 3; count of bases not matched to a gene: 9. CDR1 MNHNS and CDR2 SASEGT come from the germline V gene. This CDR3 region has 15 residues.

The chain has TRBV7-9 and TRBJ2-2; no clear D. Looked up from germline, CDR1 is SEHNR and CDR2 is FQNEAQ (reference sequence). Trimming took 4 bases from V and 2 from J, leaving 8 bases between them. This CDR3 comprises 14 residues. CDR3 bases: TGTGCCAGCAGCTCAAATCCAAACACCGGGGAGCTGTTTTTT. It specifies CASSSNPNTGELFF.

The chain is built from TRBV4-1 and TRBJ1-5; D gene uncertain. This CDR3 has 15 amino acids. CDR1 and CDR2 (germline): MGHRA, YSYEKL. Trimming removed 1 base from V and 4 bases from J, with 11 bases in between. CDR3 residues: CASSQGILGNQPQHF. The DNA of the CDR3 is TGCGCCAGCAGCCAAGGGATCTTGGGTAATCAGCCCCAGCATTTT.

The J gene is TRBJ1-5, the V gene TRBV5-1, with TRBD1 matching over 8 bases. The V gene end was trimmed by 5 bases and the J gene end by 0 bases; junction bases not matched to a gene: 7. CDR3 length equals 16 residues. The germline V gene has CDR1 SGHRS and CDR2 YFSETQ. The CDR3 reads CASSRDRRYSNQPQHF. The CDR3 region has the DNA TGCGCCAGCAGTCGGGACAGGCGTTATAGCAATCAGCCCCAGCATTTT.

J is TRBJ1-2 and V is TRBV28; 7 nucleotides align to TRBD1. Germline V gene sequence: CDR1 MDHEN, CDR2 SYDVKM. The CDR3 is made up of 13 amino acids. After removal of 5 bases from V and 5 bases from J, the junction contained 5 bases not matched to a gene. DNA of the CDR3: TGTGCCAGCAGTCTGGGACAGTCTTATGGCTACACCTTC. Its protein is CASSLGQSYGYTF.

The chain carries TRBV5-5 and TRBJ2-5; D call uncertain. Looked up from germline, CDR1 is SGHKS and CDR2 is YYEKEE (reference sequence). Trimming left V 0 bases short and J 2 bases short, with 8 bases between. The CDR3 totals 14 residues. DNA for the CDR3: TGTGCCAGCAGCTTGGTCGGCGGTCAAGAGACCCAGTACTTC. Its translation is CASSLVGGQETQYF.

The rearrangement links TRBV4-2 to TRBJ2-2; 7 nucleotides line up with TRBD2. Germline CDR1 LGHNA, CDR2 YNFKEQ. Trimming took 8 bases from V and 6 from J; bases not matched to a gene: 9. The CDR3 spans 14 residues. The CDR3 bases are TGTGCCAGCGACCCGGGGGGTGGACCCGGGGAGCTGTTTTTT. Its protein product is CASDPGGGPGELFF.

The chain recombines TRBV9 with TRBJ1-6; D gene unclear. Trimming removed 2 bases from V and 7 bases from J, with 10 bases in between. The CDR3 contains 14 residues. Per germline, CDR1 SGDLS and CDR2 YYNGEE. CDR3 sequence reads: CASSVRWENSPLHF. The CDR3 DNA sequence: TGTGCCAGCAGCGTCCGGTGGGAGAATTCACCCCTCCACTTT.

This clone was seen just once. The chain recombines TRBV9 with TRBJ1-1; no clear D gene. The CDR3 sequence is 13 residues long. Germline V gene data show CDR1 as SGDLS and CDR2 as YYNGEE. Trimming removed 0 bases from V and 5 bases from J, with 8 bases in between. The CDR3 region has the DNA TGTGCCAGCAGCGTAGCTCAGGAAACTGAAGCTTTCTTT. Translating it yields CASSVAQETEAFF.

Here the CDR3 DNA reads TGTGCCAGCAGCGCCTCTAGCGGGAGTTACGAGCAGTACTTC. This sequence encodes CASSASSGSYEQYF. This chain links TRBV7-2 with TRBJ2-7; 10 bases line up with TRBD2. The CDR3 spans 14 residues. Trimming cost V 5 bases and J 4 bases; bases outside gene matches: 5. Germline lookup yields CDR1 SGHTA and CDR2 FQGNSA.